This T cell receptor beta chain is drawn from a study of cytomegalovirus exposure and HLA in healthy donors. Study results and caveats: HLA allele associations emerged for around 15,000 TCR beta sequences in a later analysis, at 0.05 false discovery rate.

13 Jbeta primers and 60 Vbeta primers were used for the PCR. Data came from immunoSEQ multiplex PCR; TCRdb stores just in-frame clones and leaves some out. The sample includes tens of thousands of clones, 81% of them seen just once. A remark on this clone: Its specificity is not known.

Losses at the gene ends were 2 bases for V and 2 bases for J; bases not matched to a gene: 9. CDR1 and CDR2 (germline): MNHEY, SMNVEV (reference sequence). This CDR3 has 16 residues. The rearrangement joins TRBV27 to TRBJ2-7, with 7 bases fitting TRBD2. The receptor comes from a girl aged 2 to 10 in good health and CMV-seropositive. Sequenced material: PBMCs. The CDR3 region is CASSLRGVGTTYEQYF. In DNA, the CDR3 is TGTGCCAGCAGTTTACGTGGGGTCGGGACTACCTACGAGCAGTACTTC.